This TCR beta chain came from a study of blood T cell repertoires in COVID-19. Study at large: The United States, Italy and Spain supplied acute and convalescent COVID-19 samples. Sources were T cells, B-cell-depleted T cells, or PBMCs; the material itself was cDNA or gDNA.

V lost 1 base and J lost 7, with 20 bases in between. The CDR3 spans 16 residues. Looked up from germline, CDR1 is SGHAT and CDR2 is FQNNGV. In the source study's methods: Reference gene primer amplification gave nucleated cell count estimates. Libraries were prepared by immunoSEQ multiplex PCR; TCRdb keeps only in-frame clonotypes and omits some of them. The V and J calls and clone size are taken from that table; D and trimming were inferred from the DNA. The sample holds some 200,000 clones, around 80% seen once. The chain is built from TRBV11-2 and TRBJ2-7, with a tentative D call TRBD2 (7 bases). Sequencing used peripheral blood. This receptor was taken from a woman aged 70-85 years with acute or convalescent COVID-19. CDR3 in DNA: TGTGCCAGCAGCTTAGTGCTGGGGGGGGCCCCCAGTGAGCAGTACTTC. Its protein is CASSLVLGGAPSEQYF.